One sample yielded the 20 T cell receptor beta chains listed below, sequenced in a study of T cell responses to AZD1222 COVID-19 vaccine. The table came from immunoSEQ multiplex PCR; TCRdb's copy has only in-frame clones and leaves some out. The sample holds over 110,000 clones, about 90% seen once. Sequenced here: peripheral blood, sampled on day 0 of AZD1222 vaccination. The receptor set was obtained from an adult in good health.

This sequence joins TRBV5-1 and TRBJ1-2, with a tentative D call TRBD1 (6 bases). Germline V gene lookup returns CDR1 SGHRS and CDR2 YFSETQ. This CDR3 has 14 residues. V was trimmed by 0 bases and J by 8 bases, leaving 14 bases between them. Here the CDR3 reads CASSLGQEGYGYTF. The CDR3 bases are TGCGCCAGCAGCTTGGGACAGGAAGGGTACGGCTACACCTTC.

The chain uses TRBV28 and TRBJ1-4, with 7 bases aligning to TRBD1. V shed 6 bases, J shed 8 bases, and the junction held 12 bases outside the gene matches. Germline CDR1 reads MDHEN; CDR2 reads SYDVKM. The CDR3 is 15 residues long. The CDR3 coding sequence is TGTGCCAGCAGGGACAGGACCCCCCGAGGGGAAAAACTGTTTTTT. This codes for CASRDRTPRGEKLFF.

The sample holds a few counts of this clone. CDR3 loop: CASSLVGGELFF. In DNA form, the CDR3 reads TGTGCCAGCAGCCTGGTGGGCGGGGAGCTGTTTTTT. This chain uses TRBV6-5 with TRBJ2-2, with D unresolved. V was cut by 6 bases and J by 7 bases, with 9 bases left in between. CDR1 is MNHEY and CDR2 is SVGAGI in the germline V gene. The CDR3 contains 12 residues.

The CDR3 reads CASSLSGGSGYGYTF. CDR3 in DNA: TGTGCCAGCAGCTTATCGGGCGGCTCGGGGTATGGCTACACCTTC. The rearrangement joins TRBV7-8 to TRBJ1-2; D gene uncertain. Trimming left V 2 bases short and J 5 bases short, with 15 bases between. The CDR3 is made up of 15 amino acids. Per germline, CDR1 SGHVS and CDR2 FQNEAQ. Supplemented by reference TRBV7-8 and TRBJ1-2, the full variable domain reads GAGVSQSPRYKVAKRGQDVALRCDPISGHVSLFWYQQALGQGPEFLTYFQNEAQLDKSGLPSDRFFAERPEGSVSTLKIQRTQQEDSAVYLCASSLSGGSGYGYTFGSGTRLTVV.

This clone was observed a single time. The chain recombines TRBV20-1 with TRBJ2-3; TRBD2 aligns across 8 bases. The CDR3 is 16 residues long. CDR1 and CDR2 (germline): DFQATT, SNEGSKA (reference sequence). V shed 3 bases and J 2 bases; nucleotides not matched to a gene: 10. The CDR3 DNA is TGCAGTGCTAGTGTAGCCCAGCGGGAGAACACAGATACGCAGTATTTT. It specifies CSASVAQRENTDTQYF.

The CDR3 region has the DNA TGTGCCAGCAGCGTTTCAACTAGCGGGCGGTACGAGCAGTACTTC. This translates into CASSVSTSGRYEQYF. This chain connects TRBV9 to TRBJ2-7; 9 bases are shared with TRBD2. V dropped 2 bases and J dropped 4; count of bases not matched to a gene: 7. This CDR3 has 15 amino acids. The germline V gene encodes CDR1 SGDLS and CDR2 YYNGEE.

This clone was detected a few times. The V and J genes are TRBV15 and TRBJ2-7; D not certain. This CDR3 has 16 amino acids. CDR1 is LNHNV and CDR2 is YYDKDF in the germline V gene (reference sequence). Trimming stripped 4 bases from V and 2 bases from J, with 18 bases between. Here the CDR3 reads CATSTQASSLTYEQYF. Written as DNA, the CDR3 is TGTGCCACCAGCACCCAGGCCAGCAGTTTAACCTACGAGCAGTACTTC.

V and J are TRBV5-1 and TRBJ1-4; 9 bases map to TRBD1. Germline lookup yields CDR1 SGHRS and CDR2 YFSETQ. This CDR3 comprises 16 residues. Trimming took 2 bases from V and 3 from J; bases not matched to a gene: 5. The CDR3 loop is CASSFIQGAANEKLFF. The CDR3 DNA is TGCGCCAGCAGCTTCATACAGGGGGCGGCTAATGAAAAACTGTTTTTT.

The chain joins TRBV7-8 to TRBJ1-3, with D perhaps TRBD1 (6 bases). The germline CDR1 and CDR2 sequences are SGHVS and FQNEAQ. Trimming shortened V by 4 bases and J by 4 bases, and 20 bases separated the two germline ends. The CDR3 sequence is 17 residues long. The DNA for the CDR3 is TGTGCCAGCAGCTCTTCCCGGACAGTTTCATCGGGAAACACCATATATTTT. Translating gives CASSSSRTVSSGNTIYF.

This clone showed up just once. The chain links TRBV9 to TRBJ2-3, with TRBD1 matching over 9 bases. The CDR3 extends over 15 amino acids. CDR1 is SGDLS and CDR2 is YYNGEE in the germline V gene. Losses at the gene ends were 0 bases for V and 4 bases for J; bases not matched to a gene: 3. The CDR3 sequence is CASSVEGQGADTQYF. The CDR3 DNA sequence: TGTGCCAGCAGCGTAGAGGGACAGGGTGCAGATACGCAGTATTTT.

The chain couples TRBV5-4 to TRBJ1-1; 7 positions agree with TRBD1. CDR3 size: 14 residues. Germline CDR1 reads SGHNT; CDR2 reads YYREEE (reference sequence). J gave up 4 bases and V 2 bases, and 5 bases lay outside the gene matches. CDR3 DNA sequence: TGTGCCAGCAGCTTACAGGGGTGGGGCACTGAAGCTTTCTTT. Residues: CASSLQGWGTEAFF.

This chain connects TRBV9 to TRBJ1-2; TRBD1 is a possible D gene (5 bases). V was trimmed by 1 base and J by 7 bases, leaving 20 bases between them. The germline CDR1 and CDR2 sequences are SGDLS and YYNGEE. The CDR3 spans 16 residues. In DNA, the CDR3 is TGTGCCAGCAGCGTATTTAGTCAGGGCAAAAATGGTGGCTACACCTTC. Protein: CASSVFSQGKNGGYTF.

This clone was counted only a few times. The rearrangement links TRBV6-2 or TRBV6-3 to TRBJ1-2; tentatively, D is TRBD1 (6 bases). The CDR3 covers 14 residues. CDR1 is MNHEY, CDR2 SVGEGT, per germline. V shed 5 bases and J shed 2 bases, with 12 bases lying between them. CDR3 DNA sequence: TGTGCCAGCAGTCTGGACAGCGTAAACTATGGCTACACCTTC. This translates into CASSLDSVNYGYTF.

This chain links TRBV7-2 with TRBJ1-5; D is possibly TRBD1 (6 bases). From germline, CDR1 is SGHTA and CDR2 FQGNSA. The CDR3 has 15 residues. V was trimmed by 0 bases and J by 6 bases, leaving 12 bases between them. This chain's CDR3 is CASSLAPGASQPQHF. CDR3 nucleotide sequence: TGTGCCAGCAGCTTAGCTCCGGGGGCGAGTCAGCCCCAGCATTTT.

This chain links TRBV5-5 with TRBJ1-3, with a possible D match to TRBD1 (5 bases). CDR3 length: 14 amino acids. With 3 bases removed from V and 4 bases from J, the gap between germline ends came to 11 bases. Looked up from germline, CDR1 is SGHKS and CDR2 is YYEKEE (reference sequence). CDR3 sequence reads: CASSSLGGGNTIYF. CDR3 DNA: TGTGCCAGCAGCTCCCTCGGGGGAGGAAACACCATATATTTT.

This chain links TRBV19 with TRBJ1-5; tentative D call: TRBD1 (6 bases). Trimming removed 4 bases from V and 6 bases from J, with 10 bases in between. The CDR3 is made up of 13 amino acids. Germline CDR1 reads LNHDA; CDR2 reads SQIVND (reference sequence). In nucleotides, the CDR3 is TGTGCCAGTAGTACAGGGGTAGGTCAGCCCCAGCATTTT. Protein product: CASSTGVGQPQHF. The full variable domain, with the rest looked up from reference TRBV19 and TRBJ1-5, is DGGITQSPKYLFRKEGQNVTLSCEQNLNHDAMYWYRQDPGQGLRLIYYSQIVNDFQKGDIAEGYSVSREKKESFPLTVTSAQKNPTAFYLCASSTGVGQPQHFGDGTRLSIL.

About this clone itself: The sample holds other DNA sequences that translate to the same CDR3. The V call is TRBV9, the J call TRBJ1-5, with a possible D match to TRBD1 (5 bases). Germline V CDR1 and CDR2: SGDLS, YYNGEE. Trimming stripped 0 bases from V and 4 bases from J, with 8 bases between. The CDR3 has 14 amino acids. This CDR3 reads CASSVGGGNQPQHF. The DNA of the CDR3 is TGTGCCAGCAGCGTAGGTGGGGGGAATCAGCCCCAGCATTTT.

The chain carries TRBV7-8 and TRBJ1-4; perhaps TRBD1 as D (5 bases). Per germline, CDR1 SGHVS and CDR2 FQNEAQ. The CDR3 sequence is 14 residues long. The V and J ends lost 5 bases and 4 bases respectively, with 11 bases between them. The chain's CDR3 is CASSNGTFNEKLFF. The CDR3 DNA sequence: TGTGCCAGCAGCAACGGGACTTTTAATGAAAAACTGTTTTTT.

This chain links TRBV28 with TRBJ2-7, with a tentative D call TRBD2 (7 bases). V lost 6 bases and J 2 bases, leaving 17 bases between the germline ends. The CDR3 is 15 residues long. CDR1 is MDHEN, CDR2 SYDVKM, per germline. The CDR3 sequence is CASSIRGARPYEQYF. The CDR3 bases are TGTGCCAGCAGCATCCGGGGGGCCCGTCCCTACGAGCAGTACTTC.

The chain couples TRBV6-5 to TRBJ2-7; no definite D call. The ends were cut back, 4 bases at V and 3 bases at J, with 10 bases in the middle. In germline, CDR1 is MNHEY, CDR2 SVGAGI. The CDR3 sequence is 13 residues long. The CDR3: CASSWLESYEQYF. CDR3 bases: TGTGCCAGCAGTTGGCTCGAGAGCTACGAGCAGTACTTC.